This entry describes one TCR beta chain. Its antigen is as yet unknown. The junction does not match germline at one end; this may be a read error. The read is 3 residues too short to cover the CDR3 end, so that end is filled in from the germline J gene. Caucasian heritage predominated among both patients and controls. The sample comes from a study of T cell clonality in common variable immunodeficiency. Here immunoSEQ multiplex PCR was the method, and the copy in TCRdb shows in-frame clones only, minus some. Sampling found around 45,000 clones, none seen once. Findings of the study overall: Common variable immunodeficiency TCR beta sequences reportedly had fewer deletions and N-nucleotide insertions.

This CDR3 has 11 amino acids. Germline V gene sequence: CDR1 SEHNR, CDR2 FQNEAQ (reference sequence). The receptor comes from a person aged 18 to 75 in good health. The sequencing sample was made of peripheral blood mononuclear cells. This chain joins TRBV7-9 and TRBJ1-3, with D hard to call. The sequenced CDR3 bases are TGTGCCAGCAGCTCACCACACACA. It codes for CASSSPHT. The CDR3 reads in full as CASSSPHTIYF.